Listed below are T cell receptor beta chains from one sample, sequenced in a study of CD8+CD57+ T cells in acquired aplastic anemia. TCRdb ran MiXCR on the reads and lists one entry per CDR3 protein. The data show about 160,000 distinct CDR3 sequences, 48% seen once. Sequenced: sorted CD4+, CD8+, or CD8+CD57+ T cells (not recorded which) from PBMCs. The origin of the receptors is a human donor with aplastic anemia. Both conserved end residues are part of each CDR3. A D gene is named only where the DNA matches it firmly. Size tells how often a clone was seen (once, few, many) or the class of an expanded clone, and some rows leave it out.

CAIKPGSYGYTF	TGTGCCATCAAGCCAGGGAGCTATGGCTACACCTTC	few	TRBV10-3	TRBJ1-2	-
CASSSGLAGVTQYF	TGTGCCAGCAGCTCGGGACTAGCGGGGGTGACCCAGTACTTC	-	TRBV9	TRBJ2-5	TRBD2
CASSRTSVEQFF	TGTGCCAGCAGCCGGACTAGCGTTGAGCAGTTCTTC	many	TRBV11-2	TRBJ2-1	TRBD2
CASSSLAGQYEQYF	TGTGCCAGCAGTTCTCTAGCGGGCCAGTACGAGCAGTACTTC	many	TRBV6-2/TRBV6-3	TRBJ2-7	TRBD2
CATSDGRRTGWGDGYTF	TGTGCCACCAGTGATGGGCGACGGACAGGGTGGGGAGATGGCTACACCTTC	many	TRBV24-1	TRBJ1-2	TRBD1
CATQGADSNQPQHF	TGTGCCACACAGGGGGCGGATAGCAATCAGCCCCAGCATTTT	-	TRBV24-1	TRBJ1-5	TRBD1
CASSSLPGTDTQYF	TGTGCCAGCAGTTCCTTACCCGGCACAGATACGCAGTATTTT	few	TRBV27	TRBJ2-3	-
CASSEEGQGHEQYF	TGTGCCAGCAGCGAGGAGGGACAGGGCCACGAGCAGTACTTC	-	TRBV7-9	TRBJ2-7	TRBD1
CASSTSRGPTDTQYF	TGTGCCAGCAGTACTTCCCGCGGACCCACAGATACGCAGTATTTT	few	TRBV6-1	TRBJ2-3	-
CASSSSSGSITDTQYF	TGCGCCAGCAGCTCCTCTAGCGGGAGTATCACAGATACGCAGTATTTT	-	TRBV5-1	TRBJ2-3	TRBD2
CSVEGTGAYEQFF	TGCAGCGTTGAAGGGACAGGGGCATATGAGCAGTTCTTC	-	TRBV29-1	TRBJ2-1	TRBD1
CASSEFGTGATGELFF	TGTGCCAGCAGTGAATTCGGGACAGGGGCCACCGGGGAGCTGTTTTTT	-	TRBV25-1	TRBJ2-2	TRBD1
CASSYPGTRAYEQYF	TGTGCCAGCAGTTACCCCGGGACTAGAGCCTACGAGCAGTACTTC	-	TRBV10-3	TRBJ2-7	TRBD2
CASSPGLGDTGELFF	TGTGCCAGCAGCCCGGGACTGGGGGACACCGGGGAGCTGTTTTTT	-	TRBV6-1	TRBJ2-2	-
CASSELLYWTGVPGNTIYF	TGTGCCAGCAGTGAATTACTATACTGGACAGGGGTACCTGGAAACACCATATATTTT	many	TRBV25-1	TRBJ1-3	TRBD1
CASSESGAGNTEAFF	TGTGCCAGCAGTGAATCGGGTGCGGGGAACACTGAAGCTTTCTTT	few	TRBV25-1	TRBJ1-1	-
CASSSIAEAFF	TGTGCCAGCAGTTCAATTGCTGAAGCTTTCTTT	-	TRBV2	TRBJ1-1	-
CASSYRTGHYGYTF	TGTGCCAGCAGTTATCGGACAGGGCACTATGGCTACACCTTC	once	TRBV6-5	TRBJ1-2	TRBD1
CASRTDQGSDEKLFF	TGTGCCAGCAGGACGGATCAGGGATCGGATGAAAAACTGTTTTTT	once	TRBV25-1	TRBJ1-4	-
CASSPLGGGGTDTQYF	TGTGCCAGCAGCCCCCTGGGCGGGGGAGGCACAGATACGCAGTATTTT	-	TRBV7-8	TRBJ2-3	TRBD2
CASSFDSNQPQHF	TGTGCCAGCAGTTTCGACAGCAATCAGCCCCAGCATTTT	many	TRBV12-3/TRBV12-4	TRBJ1-5	-
CATSDGLAKIYNEQFF	TGTGCCACCAGTGATGGACTAGCGAAAATCTACAATGAGCAGTTCTTC	-	TRBV24-1	TRBJ2-1	TRBD2
CASKIGATEAFF	TGTGCCAGTAAGATCGGAGCTACTGAAGCTTTCTTT	few	TRBV19	TRBJ1-1	-
CSAWDTGELFF	TGCAGTGCTTGGGACACCGGGGAGCTGTTTTTT	many	TRBV20-1	TRBJ2-2	-
CATNAGLQETQYF	TGTGCCACCAACGCGGGACTCCAAGAGACCCAGTACTTC	-	TRBV15	TRBJ2-5	-
CSARRLGSPTDTQYF	TGCAGTGCTAGGCGACTAGGGAGTCCCACAGATACGCAGTATTTT	once	TRBV20-1	TRBJ2-3	-
CASTLAGEGYEQYF	TGTGCCAGCACGCTAGCGGGGGAGGGCTACGAGCAGTACTTC	many	TRBV2	TRBJ2-7	TRBD2
CASSITTGGNTEAFF	TGTGCCAGCAGTATAACAACGGGGGGTAACACTGAAGCTTTCTTT	few	TRBV27	TRBJ1-1	-
CASSIVASGSETQYF	TGTGCCAGCAGTATAGTTGCTAGCGGGAGTGAGACCCAGTACTTC	-	TRBV19	TRBJ2-5	TRBD2
CASSGFRQGYPPQHF	TGTGCCAGCAGTGGATTTAGGCAGGGGTATCCGCCCCAGCATTTT	-	TRBV2	TRBJ1-5	-
CAISQGIQETQYF	TGTGCCATCAGCCAGGGAATCCAAGAGACCCAGTACTTC	many	TRBV10-3	TRBJ2-5	-
CASSLSAHNEKLFF	TGTGCCAGCAGCCTCAGCGCCCATAATGAAAAACTGTTTTTT	-	TRBV7-9	TRBJ1-4	-
CASSHRPSGYNEQFF	TGTGCCAGCAGCCATCGGCCTAGCGGCTACAATGAGCAGTTCTTC	many	TRBV14	TRBJ2-1	TRBD2
CASRGTGGDYGYTF	TGTGCCAGTAGAGGGACGGGGGGCGACTATGGCTACACCTTC	-	TRBV19	TRBJ1-2	-
CASSLRGLGTDTQYF	TGTGCCAGCAGCTTAAGGGGGCTTGGCACAGATACGCAGTATTTT	many	TRBV7-3	TRBJ2-3	-
CSARVQRAGGQETQYF	TGCAGTGCTAGAGTCCAGCGAGCGGGGGGGCAGGAGACCCAGTACTTC	-	TRBV20-1	TRBJ2-5	TRBD2
CASSQVPGSANVLTF	TGCGCCAGCAGCCAAGTTCCCGGGTCCGCCAACGTCCTGACTTTC	many	TRBV4-1	TRBJ2-6	-
CASSKLGRRVNTEAFF	TGTGCCAGTAGTAAACTCGGCCGGAGAGTGAACACTGAAGCTTTCTTT	few	TRBV19	TRBJ1-1	-
CSALEGVQETQYF	TGCAGTGCCCTCGAAGGAGTTCAAGAGACCCAGTACTTC	once	TRBV20-1	TRBJ2-5	-
CASSIGRRSYGYTF	TGTGCCAGTAGTATTGGTCGGAGATCCTATGGCTACACCTTC	-	TRBV19	TRBJ1-2	-
CASSPRGDGYTF	TGTGCCAGCAGCCCCCGCGGGGATGGCTACACCTTC	many	TRBV9	TRBJ1-2	-
CASSGDLSGSPFNEQFF	TGTGCCAGTAGTGGGGATTTAAGCGGGAGTCCCTTCAATGAGCAGTTCTTC	-	TRBV19	TRBJ2-1	TRBD2
CATSDLGSEQYF	TGTGCCACCAGTGATCTGGGTAGCGAGCAGTACTTC	many	TRBV24-1	TRBJ2-7	-
CASNSDSLTEAFF	TGTGCCAGCAACTCGGACAGTCTAACTGAAGCTTTCTTT	-	TRBV7-3	TRBJ1-1	-
CAISEIPRTEAFF	TGTGCCATCAGTGAAATTCCTAGGACGGAGGCTTTCTTT	many	TRBV10-3	TRBJ1-1	-
CASSFWAGGQETQYF	TGTGCCAGCAGCTTTTGGGCGGGGGGGCAAGAGACCCAGTACTTC	few	TRBV11-2	TRBJ2-5	TRBD2
CSASRTGGRGEQFF	TGCAGTGCTAGTCGGACAGGGGGACGGGGTGAGCAGTTCTTC	few	TRBV20-1	TRBJ2-1	TRBD1